This T cell receptor beta chain came from a study of T cell repertoires in cytomegalovirus infection. Study information: An indication of both CMV infection and matching HLA type came from public TCR beta signatures.

In TCRdb, the reads were re-called with MiXCR into one record per CDR3 protein. This table holds about 310,000 distinct CDR3 sequences, 17% found once. The study's findings and limits: The cumulative frequency of public TCR beta families distinguished individuals who carried CMV together with the relevant HLA. Dominating the ex vivo response were TCR beta clonotypes that were CMV-specific and HLA-C-restricted.

This clonotype was seen a handful of times. Its antigen is still unknown. Sequenced input: PBMCs. This clonotype originated in a human donor in good health (CMV status not recorded). Some clones in this sample may be carry-over from other donors' samples.

The CDR3 coding sequence is TGTGCCAGCAGCGTAGGAGGGACATCACGCAACACTGAAGCTTTCTTT. Residues: CASSVGGTSRNTEAFF. The genes are TRBV9 and TRBJ1-1, with a tentative D call TRBD1 (6 bases). Germline-derived CDR1 and CDR2 are SGDLS and YYNGEE. This CDR3 spans 16 amino acids. V dropped 0 bases and J dropped 2 bases, with 14 bases sitting between them.